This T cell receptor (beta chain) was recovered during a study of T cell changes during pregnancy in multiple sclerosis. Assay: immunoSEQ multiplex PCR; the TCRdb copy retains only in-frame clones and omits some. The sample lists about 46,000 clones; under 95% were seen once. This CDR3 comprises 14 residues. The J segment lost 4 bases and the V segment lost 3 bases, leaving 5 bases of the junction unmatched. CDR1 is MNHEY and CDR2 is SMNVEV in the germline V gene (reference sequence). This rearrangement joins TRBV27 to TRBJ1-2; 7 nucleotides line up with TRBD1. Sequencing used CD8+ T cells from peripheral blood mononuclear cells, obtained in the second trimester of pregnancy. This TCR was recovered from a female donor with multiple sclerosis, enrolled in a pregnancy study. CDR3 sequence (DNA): TGTGCCAGCAGTTTTCAGGGGGGCCTCTATGGCTACACCTTC. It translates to CASSFQGGLYGYTF.